This is a list of T cell receptor beta chains from one sample in a study of cytomegalovirus exposure and HLA in healthy donors. Assay: immunoSEQ multiplex PCR; the TCRdb copy retains only in-frame clones and omits some. The sample contains roughly 190,000 clones, roughly 80% of which appear only once. Material: PBMCs. These receptors originate from a woman aged 18-29 years in good health and CMV-seronegative. The CDR3 runs from the conserved cysteine through the conserved F or W. D genes are given only for firm matches. Only part of the rows carry a size: once, few, many, or a class if the clone is expanded.

v_call: TRBV5-1
d_call: TRBD2
j_call: TRBJ2-1
clone_size: -
cdr3_aa: CASYRGGGDDEQFF
cdr3_nt: TGCGCCAGCTACCGGGGGGGAGGGGACGATGAGCAGTTCTTC

v_call: TRBV6-5
d_call: -
j_call: TRBJ2-5
clone_size: -
cdr3_aa: CASSYSRGTQYF
cdr3_nt: TGTGCCAGCAGTTACTCGAGAGGGACCCAGTACTTC

v_call: TRBV7-7
d_call: -
j_call: TRBJ2-1
clone_size: once
cdr3_aa: CASSPGTKNYNEQFF
cdr3_nt: TGTGCCAGCAGCCCAGGGACAAAGAACTACAATGAGCAGTTCTTC

v_call: TRBV29-1
d_call: -
j_call: TRBJ2-2
clone_size: once
cdr3_aa: CSVEGTVNTGELFF
cdr3_nt: TGCAGCGTTGAAGGGACAGTGAACACCGGGGAGCTGTTTTTT

v_call: TRBV6-1
d_call: -
j_call: TRBJ2-2
clone_size: -
cdr3_aa: CASRDQGNTGELFF
cdr3_nt: TGTGCCAGCAGAGACCAGGGAAACACCGGGGAGCTGTTTTTT

v_call: TRBV7-2
d_call: TRBD1
j_call: TRBJ1-3
clone_size: -
cdr3_aa: CASIQGGVSGNTIYF
cdr3_nt: TGTGCCAGCATCCAGGGGGGCGTCTCTGGAAACACCATATATTTT

v_call: TRBV5-8
d_call: -
j_call: TRBJ2-2
clone_size: -
cdr3_aa: CASTLRLTGELFF
cdr3_nt: TGTGCCAGCACCTTGCGACTGACCGGGGAGCTGTTTTTT

v_call: TRBV10-3
d_call: -
j_call: TRBJ2-7
clone_size: few
cdr3_aa: CAISEGGVTYEQYF
cdr3_nt: TGTGCCATCAGTGAGGGGGGCGTCACCTACGAGCAGTACTTC

v_call: TRBV4-3
d_call: -
j_call: TRBJ2-2
clone_size: -
cdr3_aa: CASSQDFGNTGELFF
cdr3_nt: TGCGCCAGCAGCCAAGATTTCGGGAACACCGGGGAGCTGTTTTTT

v_call: TRBV5-6
d_call: -
j_call: TRBJ1-6
clone_size: -
cdr3_aa: CASSLYGGYNSPLHF
cdr3_nt: TGTGCCAGCAGCTTGTACGGAGGTTATAATTCACCCCTCCACTTT

v_call: TRBV7-2
d_call: TRBD2
j_call: TRBJ2-1
clone_size: -
cdr3_aa: CASSFDGRGGEQFF
cdr3_nt: TGTGCCAGCAGCTTCGACGGGAGGGGGGGTGAGCAGTTCTTC

v_call: TRBV29-1
d_call: -
j_call: TRBJ2-5
clone_size: few
cdr3_aa: CSVAPPEGGETQYF
cdr3_nt: TGCAGCGTTGCCCCCCCGGAGGGGGGGGAGACCCAGTACTTC

v_call: TRBV4-3
d_call: TRBD2
j_call: TRBJ2-7
clone_size: -
cdr3_aa: CASSPRLAGGPSNEQYF
cdr3_nt: TGCGCCAGCAGCCCTCGACTAGCGGGAGGGCCCAGCAACGAGCAGTACTTC